What follows are 31 T cell receptor beta chains derived from one specimen sequenced in a study of blood T cell repertoires in COVID-19. Only in-frame clones appear in the TCRdb table, and some are missing; sequencing was by immunoSEQ multiplex PCR. The sample has about 73,000 clones; approximately 80% are singletons. The specimen sequenced was peripheral blood. The receptor set was obtained from a woman aged 55-70 years with acute or convalescent COVID-19.

The V and J genes are TRBV24-1 and TRBJ2-5; 10 bases agree with TRBD2. CDR1 KGHDR and CDR2 SFDVKD come from the germline V gene. The CDR3 extends over 15 amino acids. The junction had 2 bases not matched to a gene; V was cut back by 4 bases and J by 1 base. The CDR3 spells CATSDRTSGQETQYF. CDR3 coding DNA: TGTGCCACCAGTGACAGGACTAGCGGCCAAGAGACCCAGTACTTC.

The V call is TRBV2, the J call TRBJ1-6; no firm D call. The germline V gene encodes CDR1 SNHLY and CDR2 FYNNEI. Between the trimmed V and J ends, which lost 6 bases and 0 bases, there was a span of 15 bases. This CDR3 has 17 amino acids. The CDR3 sequence: CASRTIGQSSYNSPLHF. DNA of the CDR3: TGTGCCAGCAGGACCATTGGGCAGAGCTCCTATAATTCACCCCTCCACTTT.

V and J are TRBV9 and TRBJ1-1; 10 bases match TRBD1. J gave up 0 bases and V 3 bases, and 11 bases lay outside the gene matches. The germline CDR1 and CDR2 sequences are SGDLS and YYNGEE. This CDR3 is built from 18 residues. DNA of the CDR3: TGTGCCAGCAGCGAGCAGAGGGACAGGGGATACATGAACACTGAAGCTTTCTTT. Translated, it gives CASSEQRDRGYMNTEAFF.

This clone was counted once. The V and J genes are TRBV5-1 and TRBJ2-1, with 9 bases aligning to TRBD2. The germline V gene has CDR1 SGHRS and CDR2 YFSETQ. The junction had 8 bases not matched to a gene; V was cut back by 5 bases and J by 5 bases. The length of the CDR3 is 15 residues. CDR3 residues: CASSPGTSTNNEQFF. In DNA, the CDR3 is TGCGCCAGCAGTCCCGGGACTAGCACCAACAATGAGCAGTTCTTC.

This chain connects TRBV19 to TRBJ1-5, with a weak D call TRBD1 (5 bases). CDR3 length: 15 residues. V dropped 1 base and J dropped 4 bases, with 11 bases sitting between them. Per the germline V gene, CDR1 is LNHDA and CDR2 is SQIVND (reference sequence). In DNA, the CDR3 is TGTGCCAGTAGTATAGTCACAGGCCCTAATCAGCCCCAGCATTTT. Translated, it gives CASSIVTGPNQPQHF.

V is TRBV2 and J is TRBJ1-1; TRBD1 agrees at 9 bases. V was pared by 6 bases and J by 5 bases, with 7 bases of the junction left unmatched. The CDR3 sequence is 14 residues long. Germline V gene lookup returns CDR1 SNHLY and CDR2 FYNNEI. The chain's CDR3 is CASRNTGGSTEAFF. For the CDR3, the DNA is TGTGCCAGCAGAAATACAGGGGGCAGTACTGAAGCTTTCTTT. Full variable domain (outside the CDR3, taken from reference TRBV2 and TRBJ1-1): EPEVTQTPSHQVTQMGQEVILRCVPISNHLYFYWYRQILGQKVEFLVSFYNNEISEKSEIFDDQFSVERPDGSNFTLKIRSTKLEDSAMYFCASRNTGGSTEAFFGQGTRLTVV.

This clone was seen only a few times. The chain joins TRBV7-2 to TRBJ1-3; no reliable D call. Germline values: CDR1 SGHTA, CDR2 FQGNSA. The CDR3 totals 14 residues. Trimming removed 0 bases at V and 2 bases at J, with 5 bases between. In nucleotides, the CDR3 is TGTGCCAGCAGCTTAGCTGACACTGGAAACACCATATATTTT. It encodes CASSLADTGNTIYF.

The V and J genes are TRBV25-1 and TRBJ1-2, with 10 bases that match TRBD1. Germline V CDR1 and CDR2: MGHDK, SYGVNS. V trimming: 1 base; J trimming: 4 bases; junction bases outside the gene matches: 6. The CDR3 is 16 residues long. In DNA, the CDR3 is TGTGCCAGCAGTGAATCCGGGACAGGGGATACCTATGGCTACACCTTC. This gives the protein CASSESGTGDTYGYTF.

This clone was recorded at least ten times. J is TRBJ1-5 and V is TRBV5-6; D possibly corresponds to TRBD1 (6 bases). Germline loops: CDR1 SGHDT, CDR2 YYEEEE. There are 14 residues in the CDR3. Trimming cost V 4 bases and J 2 bases, with 10 bases left between them. The CDR3 reads CASSHRTGNQPQHF. CDR3 nucleotides: TGTGCCAGCAGCCACAGGACAGGCAATCAGCCCCAGCATTTT.

The chain has TRBV7-9 and TRBJ1-2, with 8 bases lining up with TRBD1. Per germline, CDR1 SEHNR and CDR2 FQNEAQ (reference sequence). The junction had 7 bases not matched to a gene; V was cut back by 5 bases and J by 8 bases. The length of the CDR3 is 13 residues. The CDR3 DNA follows: TGTGCCAGCAGCCCCCAGGGGGCGAAGGGCTACACCTTC. Its translation is CASSPQGAKGYTF.

This sequence joins TRBV27 and TRBJ1-1, with 10 bases fitting TRBD1. Germline CDR1 MNHEY, CDR2 SMNVEV (reference sequence). With 2 bases clipped from V and 4 bases from J, the junction kept 10 bases outside the gene matches. The CDR3 has 17 amino acids. The CDR3 region has the DNA TGTGCCAGCAGTTTAGACCGGGACAGGGGCCGAGGCACTGAAGCTTTCTTT. It translates to CASSLDRDRGRGTEAFF.

V usage is TRBV4-1 and J usage is TRBJ1-1; D remains ambiguous. V lost 3 bases to trimming and J lost 3 bases, with 11 bases between them. Looked up from germline, CDR1 is MGHRA and CDR2 is YSYEKL. The length of the CDR3 is 14 residues. Here the CDR3 reads CASSHLPGDTEAFF. In DNA, the CDR3 is TGCGCCAGCAGCCACCTCCCCGGGGACACTGAAGCTTTCTTT.

V usage is TRBV2 and J usage is TRBJ2-5, with 9 bases aligning to TRBD2. Germline V gene sequence: CDR1 SNHLY, CDR2 FYNNEI. The CDR3 runs 15 residues. With V trimmed by 4 bases and J by 5 bases, 8 bases remained unmatched. The DNA for the CDR3 is TGTGCCAGCAGTGTTAGGCGGGGGGGCTCGGAGACCCAGTACTTC. Protein sequence: CASSVRRGGSETQYF.

This chain joins TRBV4-1 and TRBJ2-2; 11 nucleotides agree with TRBD1. The ends lost 4 bases at V and 0 bases at J; junction bases unmatched: 4. The CDR3 covers 17 residues. CDR1 is MGHRA, CDR2 YSYEKL, per germline. The DNA for the CDR3 is TGCGCCAGCAGCCCTGGGACAGGGGGAACGAACACCGGGGAGCTGTTTTTT. It is translated as CASSPGTGGTNTGELFF.

V and J are TRBV5-4 and TRBJ1-3; tentatively, D is TRBD1 (5 bases). Germline loops: CDR1 SGHNT, CDR2 YYREEE (reference sequence). This CDR3 comprises 14 residues. The V end was cut by 3 bases, the J end by 0 bases, with 7 bases between. The CDR3 sequence: CASSSGNSGNTIYF. The DNA of the CDR3 is TGTGCCAGCAGCTCAGGGAACTCTGGAAACACCATATATTTT.

The genes are TRBV11-2 and TRBJ1-3; 7 nucleotides agree with TRBD1. The CDR3 is 15 residues long. Germline V lookup: CDR1 SGHAT, CDR2 FQNNGV. Trimming took 4 bases from V and 4 from J; bases not matched to a gene: 7. The CDR3 DNA follows: TGTGCCAGCAGCTCCGGGACAGCCTTAGGAAACACCATATATTTT. It is translated as CASSSGTALGNTIYF.

This rearrangement joins TRBV7-9 to TRBJ1-5, with D possibly TRBD1 on 6 matching bases. The V and J ends lost 5 bases and 5 bases respectively, with 19 bases between them. The CDR3 is 16 amino acids. CDR1 is SEHNR and CDR2 is FQNEAQ in the germline V gene (reference sequence). In DNA form, the CDR3 reads TGTGCCAGCAGCCCATTAGGGGGGGTGATTGATCAGCCCCAGCATTTT. Encoded protein: CASSPLGGVIDQPQHF.

This clone was seen a handful of times. The rearrangement uses TRBV7-2 and TRBJ1-5; the match to TRBD1 covers 8 bases. The ends lost 5 bases at V and 1 base at J; junction bases unmatched: 4. This CDR3 is built from 15 residues. Germline values: CDR1 SGHTA, CDR2 FQGNSA. The CDR3 DNA follows: TGTGCCAGCAGCCCCAACAGGGGGAGCAATCAGCCCCAGCATTTT. Translating it yields CASSPNRGSNQPQHF.

The table lists this clone with a count of one. The gene calls are TRBV7-3 and TRBJ2-4, with 12 bases identical to TRBD1. The ends lost 5 bases at V and 2 bases at J; junction bases unmatched: 4. The CDR3 is 16 residues long. CDR1 is SGHTA, CDR2 FQGTGA, per germline. This chain's CDR3 is CASSLGTGGSKNIQYF. DNA of the CDR3: TGTGCCAGCAGCCTTGGGACAGGGGGCTCCAAAAACATTCAGTACTTC.

For this clone: At the DNA level, this CDR3 is encoded by other sequences in the same sample as well. The rearrangement joins TRBV5-1 to TRBJ1-1; 8 bases agree with TRBD1. V lost 5 bases to trimming and J lost 1 base; unmatched junction nucleotides: 4. The CDR3 extends over 14 amino acids. Germline V gene data show CDR1 as SGHRS and CDR2 as YFSETQ. In DNA form, the CDR3 reads TGCGCCAGCAGTCGCGACAGGGGGAACACTGAAGCTTTCTTT. It yields the protein CASSRDRGNTEAFF.

The chain uses TRBV19 and TRBJ1-5; 9 bases align to TRBD1. Germline V lookup: CDR1 LNHDA, CDR2 SQIVND (reference sequence). This CDR3 has 16 amino acids. The V segment lost 6 bases and the J segment 6 bases; nucleotides outside the gene matches: 12. The CDR3 DNA reads as TGTGCCAGTAGGCCTACAGGGGGCACTGGAAGTCAGCCCCAGCATTTT. This sequence encodes CASRPTGGTGSQPQHF.

The gene calls are TRBV7-8 and TRBJ1-2, with 7 bases aligning to TRBD1. This CDR3 is 12 amino acids long. Per germline, CDR1 SGHVS and CDR2 FQNEAQ. V gave up 5 bases and J gave up 8 bases; unmatched junction bases: 5. In DNA, the CDR3 is TGTGCCAGCAGCCCGGCACAGGGGGGCTACACCTTC. Amino acid sequence: CASSPAQGGYTF.

V is TRBV30 and J is TRBJ1-3, with D hard to call. Trimming removed 0 bases from V and 4 bases from J, with 7 bases in between. Germline V lookup: CDR1 GTSNPN, CDR2 SVGIG (reference sequence). The CDR3 contains 13 residues. This CDR3 reads CAWSVGRGNTIYF. CDR3 nucleotide sequence: TGTGCCTGGAGTGTTGGGAGGGGAAACACCATATATTTT.

V is TRBV19 and J is TRBJ1-1, with TRBD1 identical over 9 bases. After removal of 10 bases from V and 5 bases from J, the junction contained 8 bases not matched to a gene. The germline CDR1 and CDR2 sequences are LNHDA and SQIVND (reference sequence). This CDR3 has 13 residues. This chain's CDR3 is CATQQGARTEAFF. The CDR3 DNA sequence: TGTGCCACCCAACAGGGGGCGCGAACTGAAGCTTTCTTT.

The gene calls are TRBV18 and TRBJ1-5; 7 bases are a match to TRBD1. With V trimmed by 3 bases and J by 2 bases, 13 bases remained unmatched. Germline loops: CDR1 KGHSH, CDR2 LQKENI. The CDR3 contains 18 residues. The CDR3, as DNA: TGTGCCAGCTCACCCGAAAACAGGGGACTCGGTGGCAATCAGCCCCAGCATTTT. Amino acids: CASSPENRGLGGNQPQHF.

This sequence joins TRBV19 and TRBJ1-2; 7 bases line up with TRBD1. V shed 6 bases and J 4 bases; nucleotides not matched to a gene: 5. Germline V gene data show CDR1 as LNHDA and CDR2 as SQIVND (reference sequence). CDR3 size: 13 residues. The CDR3 loop is CASSRDSPYGYTF. In DNA form, the CDR3 reads TGTGCCAGTAGCAGGGACAGCCCCTATGGCTACACCTTC.

This chain links TRBV27 with TRBJ2-7, with D perhaps TRBD2 (6 bases). Germline assignment: CDR1 MNHEY and CDR2 SMNVEV (reference sequence). The V end lost 8 bases, the J end lost 0 bases, and 11 bases lay between the germline ends. This CDR3 has 13 residues. The CDR3 region has the DNA TGTGCCAGCTGCCCGGGGGACTCCTACGAGCAGTACTTC. Its protein product is CASCPGDSYEQYF.

This rearrangement joins TRBV15 to TRBJ2-7, with D maybe TRBD1 (8 bases). The V end lost 0 bases, the J end lost 5 bases, and 20 bases lay between the germline ends. This CDR3 has 17 residues. Germline lookup yields CDR1 LNHNV and CDR2 YYDKDF (reference sequence). The CDR3 is CATSRDPPRTGGDEQYF. DNA for the CDR3: TGTGCCACCAGCAGAGACCCTCCCCGAACAGGGGGGGACGAGCAGTACTTC.

A few counts support this clone. The rearrangement uses TRBV7-3 and TRBJ2-1; 7 nucleotides match TRBD2. CDR1 and CDR2 (germline): SGHTA, FQGTGA. The CDR3 has 14 amino acids. With V trimmed by 2 bases and J by 4 bases, 2 bases remained unmatched. As DNA, the CDR3 is TGTGCCAGCAGCTTAGCTAGCGGTTACAATGAGCAGTTCTTC. Protein: CASSLASGYNEQFF.

V is TRBV12-3 or TRBV12-4 and J is TRBJ1-1, with 7 bases that match TRBD1. The CDR3 consists of 13 residues. J gave up 4 bases and V 6 bases, and 5 bases lay outside the gene matches. Here the CDR3 reads CASRGDSRTEAFF. CDR3 nucleotides: TGTGCCAGCAGAGGGGACAGCCGCACTGAAGCTTTCTTT.

The chain has TRBV11-1 and TRBJ2-7; possibly TRBD2 for D (6 bases). This CDR3 has 14 amino acids. Trimming pared 5 bases from V and 7 bases from J, leaving 18 bases between. Germline V gene lookup returns CDR1 SGHAT and CDR2 FQDESV (reference sequence). The CDR3 DNA follows: TGTGCCAGCAGCGTCCTATGGGGCGCGGGGGAGCAGTACTTC. Protein: CASSVLWGAGEQYF. The full variable domain, in which reference TRBV11-1 and TRBJ2-7 provide the parts outside the CDR3, is EAEVAQSPRYKITEKSQAVAFWCDPISGHATLYWYRQILGQGPELLVQFQDESVVDDSQLPKDRFSAERLKGVDSTLKIQPAELGDSAMYLCASSVLWGAGEQYFGPGTRLTVT.